The 27 T cell receptor beta chains reported below all come from one sample, sequenced in a study of blood T cell repertoires in COVID-19. The assay was immunoSEQ multiplex PCR, and TCRdb's table has in-frame clones only and misses some. The sample has over 140,000 clones, nearly 80% seen once. The sequencing sample was made of PBMCs or T cells enriched from blood (not recorded which). The receptors stem from a woman aged 45-65 years who had recovered from COVID-19.

V usage is TRBV2 and J usage is TRBJ2-3; 9 bases are shared with TRBD2. V gave up 2 bases and J gave up 3 bases; unmatched junction bases: 12. Germline V gives CDR1 SNHLY, CDR2 FYNNEI. The CDR3 extends over 18 amino acids. CDR3 region: CASSETLAGSLETDTQYF. The CDR3 bases are TGTGCCAGCAGTGAAACGCTAGCGGGGTCGTTAGAGACAGATACGCAGTATTTT.

A few counts support this clone. The CDR3 bases are TGTGCCAGTAGTTTGACAGGTATAGAGGCTTCACCCCTCCACTTT. It encodes CASSLTGIEASPLHF. The gene calls are TRBV19 and TRBJ1-6, with D maybe TRBD1 (6 bases). The CDR3 has 15 residues. From germline, CDR1 is LNHDA and CDR2 SQIVND (reference sequence). Trimming took 5 bases from V and 9 from J, leaving 17 bases between them.

This chain connects TRBV6-4 to TRBJ2-7, with TRBD2 matching over 7 bases. V was pared by 3 bases and J by 7 bases, with 12 bases of the junction left unmatched. CDR1 MRHNA and CDR2 SNTAGT come from the germline V gene. This CDR3 has 15 residues. The CDR3 sequence is CASSDRVAGVGEQYF. The CDR3 DNA sequence: TGTGCCAGCAGTGATAGAGTTGCGGGAGTTGGGGAGCAGTACTTC.

The rearrangement joins TRBV3-1 (or the pseudogene TRBV3-2) to TRBJ1-3; 12 nucleotides match TRBD1. Trimming at V came to 1 base and at J to 5 bases, leaving 3 bases not matched to a gene. CDR1 is LGHDT and CDR2 is YNNKEL in the germline V gene (reference sequence). The CDR3 is 16 amino acids. CDR3 protein: CASSQGGQGARNTIYF. The CDR3 region has the DNA TGTGCCAGCAGCCAAGGGGGACAGGGGGCCAGAAACACCATATATTTT.

V usage is TRBV6-5 and J usage is TRBJ2-1, with 7 bases fitting TRBD2. This CDR3 spans 15 amino acids. The V and J ends lost 8 bases and 4 bases, in that order; junction bases with no gene match: 11. Germline CDR1 MNHEY, CDR2 SVGAGI. CDR3 bases: TGTGCCAGCGGATCCCCGGGACTACAGTACAATGAGCAGTTCTTC. Amino acid sequence: CASGSPGLQYNEQFF.

The chain is built from TRBV18 and TRBJ1-1, with 9 bases fitting TRBD1. Trimming removed 4 bases from V and 2 bases from J; junction bases left unmatched: 5. CDR3 length: 15 residues. Germline V lookup: CDR1 KGHSH, CDR2 LQKENI. CDR3 sequence (DNA): TGTGCCAGCTCACTGGGACAGGGAGGAAACACTGAAGCTTTCTTT. It specifies CASSLGQGGNTEAFF.

The chain couples TRBV30 to TRBJ1-2, with D perhaps TRBD1 (5 bases). CDR3 length equals 15 residues. CDR1 is GTSNPN, CDR2 SVGIG, per germline (reference sequence). Between the trimmed V and J ends, which lost 2 bases and 0 bases, there was a span of 13 bases. The CDR3 bases are TGTGCCTGGAGTCCAGGACACAAAGCTAACTATGGCTACACCTTC. It encodes CAWSPGHKANYGYTF. The variable domain in full, completed from reference TRBV30 and TRBJ1-2, reads SQTIHQWPATLVQPVGSPLSLECTVEGTSNPNLYWYRQAAGRGLQLLFYSVGIGQISSEVPQNLSASRPQDRQFILSSKKLLLSDSGFYLCAWSPGHKANYGYTFGSGTRLTVV.

The chain couples TRBV11-1 to TRBJ2-7; 9 bases map to TRBD1. The CDR3 loop spans 15 amino acids. Germline trimming cut 5 bases from V and 5 bases from J; bases unmatched to any gene: 10. CDR1 is SGHAT and CDR2 is FQDESV in the germline V gene (reference sequence). CDR3 loop: CASSPGGTGTNEQYF. Here the CDR3 DNA reads TGTGCCAGCAGCCCCGGAGGGACAGGGACCAACGAGCAGTACTTC.

The chain employs TRBV30 and TRBJ1-2; 7 positions match TRBD1. The CDR3 consists of 17 residues. With 0 bases clipped from V and 2 bases from J, the junction kept 12 bases outside the gene matches. Germline V CDR1 and CDR2: GTSNPN, SVGIG (reference sequence). Written as DNA, the CDR3 is TGTGCCTGGAGTGTAACTTGGACAGGCGGATGGAACTATGGCTACACCTTC. Translating it yields CAWSVTWTGGWNYGYTF. Full variable domain (remainder filled in from reference TRBV30 and TRBJ1-2): SQTIHQWPATLVQPVGSPLSLECTVEGTSNPNLYWYRQAAGRGLQLLFYSVGIGQISSEVPQNLSASRPQDRQFILSSKKLLLSDSGFYLCAWSVTWTGGWNYGYTFGSGTRLTVV.

The rearrangement uses TRBV4-1 and TRBJ1-3; 12 bases are shared with TRBD1. Germline CDR1 reads MGHRA; CDR2 reads YSYEKL. After removal of 2 bases from V and 2 bases from J, the junction contained 16 bases not matched to a gene. This CDR3 has 21 residues. CDR3 region: CASSQQWEGQGAVGPGNTIYF. CDR3 bases: TGCGCCAGCAGCCAACAATGGGAGGGACAGGGGGCTGTGGGCCCTGGAAACACCATATATTTT.

The V and J genes are TRBV6-1 and TRBJ2-7; perhaps TRBD2 as D (5 bases). The V gene's germline CDR1 is MNHNS and CDR2 SASEGT. Trimming cost V 2 bases and J 0 bases, with 11 bases left between them. The length of the CDR3 is 15 residues. The CDR3 DNA sequence: TGTGCCAGCAGTGAATCGCCGGACTTCTCCTACGAGCAGTACTTC. It translates to CASSESPDFSYEQYF.

The chain uses TRBV13 and TRBJ2-5, with 7 bases identical to TRBD1. The CDR3 extends over 15 amino acids. V shed 5 bases, J shed 2 bases, and the junction held 8 bases outside the gene matches. Looked up from germline, CDR1 is PRHDT and CDR2 is FYEKMQ (reference sequence). Here the CDR3 reads CASSPRQGRQETQYF. The CDR3, as DNA: TGTGCCAGCAGCCCTAGACAGGGCCGTCAAGAGACCCAGTACTTC.

This chain connects TRBV30 to TRBJ1-1, with D perhaps TRBD1 (6 bases). The V and J ends lost 4 bases and 5 bases respectively, with 20 bases between them. The CDR3 has 15 residues. Looked up from germline, CDR1 is GTSNPN and CDR2 is SVGIG (reference sequence). CDR3 residues: CAWTRTDSSGTEAFF. As DNA, the CDR3 is TGTGCCTGGACCCGGACGGACAGCTCGGGGACTGAAGCTTTCTTT.

This chain connects TRBV4-1 to TRBJ1-5, with D perhaps matching TRBD1 (6 bases). Trimming took 0 bases from V and 3 from J, leaving 18 bases between them. CDR3 length equals 18 residues. In germline, CDR1 is MGHRA, CDR2 YSYEKL. In DNA form, the CDR3 reads TGCGCCAGCAGCCAAGAACTCGGGGGGCGCTTTGACAATCAGCCCCAGCATTTT. It is translated as CASSQELGGRFDNQPQHF.

This rearrangement joins TRBV28 to TRBJ1-2, with D uncertain. This CDR3 spans 14 amino acids. The V gene's germline CDR1 is MDHEN and CDR2 SYDVKM. Trimming shortened V by 6 bases and J by 5 bases, and 16 bases separated the two germline ends. The CDR3 DNA reads as TGTGCCAGCAGCTCCCCGGAGCCGGGGTATGGCTACACCTTC. Translation gives CASSSPEPGYGYTF.

The V and J genes are TRBV5-8 and TRBJ1-5, with TRBD1 as a possible D gene (5 bases). The germline CDR1 and CDR2 sequences are SGHTS and YDEGEE. The V end lost 4 bases, the J end lost 6 bases, and 14 bases lay between the germline ends. This CDR3 has 14 amino acids. The DNA of the CDR3 is TGTGCCAGCAGCCCCGGACATTCGGGTCAGCCCCAGCATTTT. This sequence encodes CASSPGHSGQPQHF.

CDR3 sequence: CASSLGGTGNYEQYF. For the CDR3, the DNA is TGTGCCAGCAGTTTGGGGGGGACAGGGAACTACGAGCAGTACTTC. The rearrangement joins TRBV27 to TRBJ2-7; 9 bases line up with TRBD1. Germline V gives CDR1 MNHEY, CDR2 SMNVEV (reference sequence). The J segment lost 3 bases and the V segment lost 3 bases, leaving 6 bases of the junction unmatched. The CDR3 runs 15 residues.

This chain links TRBV7-9 with TRBJ1-3, with a tentative D call TRBD1 (5 bases). Germline V gene data show CDR1 as SEHNR and CDR2 as FQNEAQ (reference sequence). This CDR3 has 15 residues. The V end was cut by 5 bases, the J end by 3 bases, with 14 bases between. CDR3 region: CASSPVAGVGNTIYF. The DNA for the CDR3 is TGTGCCAGCAGCCCCGTGGCGGGGGTTGGAAACACCATATATTTT.

V is TRBV28 and J is TRBJ2-1; 15 bases are a match to TRBD2. The germline V gene has CDR1 MDHEN and CDR2 SYDVKM. CDR3 length: 18 residues. V trimming: 4 bases; J trimming: 2 bases; junction bases outside the gene matches: 6. As DNA, the CDR3 is TGTGCCAGCAGTTGGACTAGCGGGAGGGCCCAACCCTACAATGAGCAGTTCTTC. Its protein is CASSWTSGRAQPYNEQFF.

This clone was counted a few times. The rearrangement uses TRBV18 and TRBJ2-1; 7 positions match TRBD1. The CDR3 loop spans 14 amino acids. The V gene's germline CDR1 is KGHSH and CDR2 LQKENI. Unmatched junction bases numbered 10, after V lost 6 bases and J lost 8 bases. The CDR3 region is CASSRDSVKDEQFF. The CDR3 nucleotides are TGTGCCAGCTCCCGGGACAGTGTGAAGGATGAGCAGTTCTTC.

This chain joins TRBV7-2 and TRBJ1-1, with D possibly matching TRBD1 (5 bases). CDR3 length: 14 residues. V lost 3 bases and J 3 bases, leaving 11 bases between the germline ends. Looked up from germline, CDR1 is SGHTA and CDR2 is FQGNSA. CDR3 residues: CASSLGGMDTEAFF. The CDR3 DNA is TGTGCCAGCAGCTTGGGGGGGATGGACACTGAAGCTTTCTTT.

The genes are TRBV29-1 and TRBJ1-2, with D possibly being TRBD1 (6 bases). The CDR3 is made up of 13 amino acids. Germline assignment: CDR1 SQVTM and CDR2 ANQGSEA. V shed 3 bases and J shed 4 bases, with 12 bases lying between them. The CDR3 region has the DNA TGCAGCGTTGAGGTACAGGGTGTCTATGGCTACACCTTC. Its protein is CSVEVQGVYGYTF.

The gene calls are TRBV2 and TRBJ1-4; no definite D call. V was trimmed by 5 bases and J by 5 bases, leaving 15 bases between them. From germline, CDR1 is SNHLY and CDR2 FYNNEI. The CDR3 spans 15 residues. The CDR3 reads CASSSRLSQNEKLFF. The CDR3 bases are TGTGCCAGCAGTTCTAGGTTGTCACAAAATGAAAAACTGTTTTTT.

V is TRBV24-1 and J is TRBJ2-1; 14 positions agree with TRBD2. CDR1 and CDR2 (germline): KGHDR, SFDVKD. This CDR3 region has 19 residues. J lost 8 bases, V lost 8 bases, and 19 bases had no gene match. The DNA of the CDR3 is TGTGCCACCAAGGGACCGGGACTAGCGGGGGCCATGAATTTGGATGAGCAGTTCTTC. Translation: CATKGPGLAGAMNLDEQFF.

V is TRBV6-5 and J is TRBJ2-3; possible D gene TRBD2, 6 bases. This CDR3 is built from 15 residues. Germline loops: CDR1 MNHEY, CDR2 SVGAGI. V was clipped by 2 bases and J by 4 bases, with 13 bases between them. The CDR3 is CASSYKLGGSDTQYF. As DNA, the CDR3 is TGTGCCAGCAGTTACAAGTTGGGAGGCTCAGATACGCAGTATTTT.

The V gene is TRBV29-1, the J gene TRBJ2-3; 8 nucleotides align to TRBD1. This CDR3 is built from 13 residues. V shed 5 bases, J shed 4 bases, and the junction held 5 bases outside the gene matches. CDR1 is SQVTM and CDR2 is ANQGSEA in the germline V gene. The CDR3 reads CSVPDRAADTQYF. CDR3 coding DNA: TGCAGCGTTCCGGACAGGGCGGCAGATACGCAGTATTTT.

This clone was counted between two and nine times. The chain joins TRBV29-1 to TRBJ1-6; D possibly corresponds to TRBD1 (6 bases). CDR3 size: 13 residues. Germline CDR1 and CDR2: SQVTM and ANQGSEA. V was shortened by 7 bases and J by 9 bases, with 16 bases between the two germline ends. The CDR3 sequence: CSARQVLGSPLHF. The CDR3 bases are TGCAGCGCCCGACAGGTATTGGGTTCACCCCTCCACTTT. The complete variable domain, with remaining parts taken from reference TRBV29-1 and TRBJ1-6, reads SAVISQKPSRDICQRGTSLTIQCQVDSQVTMMFWYRQQPGQSLTLIATANQGSEATYESGFVIDKFPISRPNLTFSTLTVSNMSPEDSSIYLCSARQVLGSPLHFGNGTRLTVT.